A selection of T cell receptor beta chains follows, all from one sample in a study of control samples from healthy donors and cancer patients. TCRdb's table, derived via immunoSEQ multiplex PCR, lists solely in-frame clones and lacks some. The repertoire holds roughly 170,000 clones, with around 90% as singletons. Sequenced: blood. All receptors come from a woman aged 35 to 49 in good health. Each CDR3 is given with its conserved first and last residue. The order of the fields is J gene, V gene, D gene, clone size, CDR3 DNA, CDR3 protein. D genes are given only for firm matches. Not all rows give a size; the values are once, few, many and, for expanded clones, a class.

TRBJ1-6 TRBV5-8 TRBD1 - TGTGCCAGCAGCCCGGGACAGGGAAGCTCCTATAATTCACCCCTCCACTTT CASSPGQGSSYNSPLHF
TRBJ2-3 TRBV9 - - TGTGCCAGCAGCGCCCTCTTCCCGGGGGGCGCAGATACGCAGTATTTT CASSALFPGGADTQYF
TRBJ2-2 TRBV4-2 TRBD2 - TGTGCCAGCAGCCTCGCCCCAGGGGGAGCGGGGGGGCATGGCACCGGGGAGCTGTTTTTT CASSLAPGGAGGHGTGELFF
TRBJ1-2 TRBV4-1 TRBD1 - TGCGCCAGCAGGCGACCGGGACAGGGGGATGGCTACACCTTC CASRRPGQGDGYTF
TRBJ2-7 TRBV12-5 - - TGTGCTAGTGCGCTACGAAACAGCAACTACGAGCAGTACTTC CASALRNSNYEQYF
TRBJ2-7 TRBV4-1 - - TGCGCCAGCAGCCCGCTCTTAGGCGGGCCTTCGGACGAGCAGTACTTC CASSPLLGGPSDEQYF
TRBJ2-3 TRBV11-2 - - TGTGCCAGCAGCTTGACAGTCCGGGACTCCGTTATTGATACGCAGTATTTT CASSLTVRDSVIDTQYF
TRBJ1-6 TRBV11-3 - - TGTGCCAGCAGCTTAACGGGTTCACCCCTCCACTTT CASSLTGSPLHF
TRBJ1-6 TRBV3-1/TRBV3-2 - - TGTGCCAGCAGCCTAGTCTATAATTCACCCCTCCACTTT CASSLVYNSPLHF
TRBJ2-3 TRBV7-2 - once TGTGCCAGCAGCTTAGAGAGCACAGATACGCAGTATTTT CASSLESTDTQYF
TRBJ1-4 TRBV11-2 - - TGTGCCAGCAGCCCCGACTACGAGCAACTGTTTTTT CASSPDYEQLFF
TRBJ2-3 TRBV29-1 TRBD2 - TGCAGCGTTGTTCTGTTAGCGGGGACGACAGATACGCAGTATTTT CSVVLLAGTTDTQYF
TRBJ2-6 TRBV18 - - TGTGCCAGCTCACCCCGAGCCGCTGGAGGGGCCAACGTCCTGACTTTC CASSPRAAGGANVLTF
TRBJ2-7 TRBV5-1 - - TGCGCCAGCAGCTTGCAGGCCCCCTACGAGCAGTACTTC CASSLQAPYEQYF